The 5 T cell receptor beta chains given below trace back to one sample, sequenced in a study of cytomegalovirus exposure and HLA in healthy donors (dated by TCRdb to about 2017). The library was produced with the immunoSEQ multiplex PCR assay. For the multiplex PCR, a mixture combining 60 forward primers for TCR Vbeta segments and 13 reverse primers for TCR Jbeta segments was used. TCRdb retrieved this table from immuneACCESS and kept in-frame rearrangements only. Not all clones are present; in checked studies, unresolved V genes account for under half, and no reason is known for the remainder. Across this sample there are about 150,000 clones, with roughly 77% seen only once. The ten largest clones represent roughly 3.6% of the sample. What was sequenced was PBMCs. All receptors derive from a human donor in good health.

The chain employs TRBV28 and TRBJ1-2; 9 bases fit TRBD1. Germline V gene lookup returns CDR1 MDHEN and CDR2 SYDVKM. Unmatched junction bases numbered 11, after V lost 2 bases and J lost 7 bases. This CDR3 spans 16 amino acids. The CDR3 spells CASSLGDRATLRGYTF. CDR3 DNA sequence: TGTGCCAGCAGTTTAGGGGACAGGGCAACGCTCCGTGGCTACACCTTC.

The V call is TRBV2, the J call TRBJ2-7; 7 bases map to TRBD2. CDR1 is SNHLY and CDR2 is FYNNEI in the germline V gene. The CDR3 loop spans 15 amino acids. The V gene end was trimmed by 5 bases and the J gene end by 6 bases; junction bases not matched to a gene: 13. DNA of the CDR3: TGTGCCAGCAGTCATACAGCGGGAATAAGCCTCGAGCAGTACTTC. Protein: CASSHTAGISLEQYF.

The chain combines TRBV28 with TRBJ2-2, with TRBD2 matching 11 bases. The CDR3 spans 16 residues. The germline gives CDR1 MDHEN, CDR2 SYDVKM. The V segment lost 5 bases and the J segment 5 bases; nucleotides outside the gene matches: 7. CDR3 sequence (DNA): TGTGCCAGCAGTCGAAGACTAGCGGGGAGAACCGGGGAGCTGTTTTTT. Its translation: CASSRRLAGRTGELFF.

As DNA, the CDR3 is TGTGCCAGCAGCTTGTCTTACAGGGGGAACAATGAGCAGTTCTTC. Translated, it gives CASSLSYRGNNEQFF. The chain couples TRBV7-9 to TRBJ2-1; 8 bases align to TRBD1. This CDR3 has 15 amino acids. The germline CDR1 and CDR2 sequences are SEHNR and FQNEAQ (reference sequence). J was trimmed by 5 bases and V by 3 bases; bases with no gene match: 6.

The chain couples TRBV7-9 to TRBJ2-4, with a tentative D call TRBD1 (6 bases). This CDR3 is 13 amino acids long. The ends were cut back, 10 bases at V and 9 bases at J, with 19 bases in the middle. Looked up from germline, CDR1 is SEHNR and CDR2 is FQNEAQ (reference sequence). The CDR3 DNA follows: TGTGCCATCCCGGTGGGGGCCAAGGGCATTCAGTACTTC. It codes for CAIPVGAKGIQYF.